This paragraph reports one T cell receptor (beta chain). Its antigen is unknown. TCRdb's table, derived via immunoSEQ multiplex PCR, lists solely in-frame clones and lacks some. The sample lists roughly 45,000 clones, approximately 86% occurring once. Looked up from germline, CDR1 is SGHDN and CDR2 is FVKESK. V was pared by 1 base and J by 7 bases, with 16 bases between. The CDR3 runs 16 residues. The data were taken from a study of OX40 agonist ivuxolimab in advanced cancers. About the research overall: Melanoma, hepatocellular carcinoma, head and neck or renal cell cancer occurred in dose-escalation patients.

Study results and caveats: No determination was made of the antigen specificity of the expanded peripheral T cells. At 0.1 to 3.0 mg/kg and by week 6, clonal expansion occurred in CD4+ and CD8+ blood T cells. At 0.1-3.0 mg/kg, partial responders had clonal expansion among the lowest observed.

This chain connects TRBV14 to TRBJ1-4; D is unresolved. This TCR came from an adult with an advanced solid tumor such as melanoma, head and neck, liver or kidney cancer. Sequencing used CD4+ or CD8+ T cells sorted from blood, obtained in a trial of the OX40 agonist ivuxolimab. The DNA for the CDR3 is TGTGCCAGCAGCCAAGGGGATCTGGTCGGAGGTGAAAAACTGTTTTTT. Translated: CASSQGDLVGGEKLFF.